The text below deals with one T cell receptor (beta chain). This specimen belongs to a study of T cells after yellow fever vaccination. Overall study: Some fractions had low cell numbers, and these were prepared with SMART-Seq v4 Ultra Low Input.

TCRdb used MiXCR to reprocess the 5' RACE reads, holding one entry per CDR3 protein. The sample consists of about 94,000 distinct CDR3 sequences, under 9% of them appearing once. The CDR3 spans 12 residues. Germline V gene sequence: CDR1 SQVTM, CDR2 ANQGSEA. Trimming stripped 2 bases from V and 4 bases from J, with 8 bases between. Overall study results and limits: Weaker overall was a secondary response that nonetheless peaked faster, on day 5 versus 15.

The sequence derives from a man aged 18 to 35 who received the YFV17D yellow fever vaccine. The sample was CD8+ T cells not binding an NS4B(214-222) dextramer, sorted from PBMCs, taken roughly 15 days after the first yellow fever vaccination. The chain recombines TRBV29-1 with TRBJ1-2, with unresolved D. CDR3 DNA sequence: TGCAGCGTTGAACCGCACAGCTATGGCTACACCTTC. It encodes CSVEPHSYGYTF.